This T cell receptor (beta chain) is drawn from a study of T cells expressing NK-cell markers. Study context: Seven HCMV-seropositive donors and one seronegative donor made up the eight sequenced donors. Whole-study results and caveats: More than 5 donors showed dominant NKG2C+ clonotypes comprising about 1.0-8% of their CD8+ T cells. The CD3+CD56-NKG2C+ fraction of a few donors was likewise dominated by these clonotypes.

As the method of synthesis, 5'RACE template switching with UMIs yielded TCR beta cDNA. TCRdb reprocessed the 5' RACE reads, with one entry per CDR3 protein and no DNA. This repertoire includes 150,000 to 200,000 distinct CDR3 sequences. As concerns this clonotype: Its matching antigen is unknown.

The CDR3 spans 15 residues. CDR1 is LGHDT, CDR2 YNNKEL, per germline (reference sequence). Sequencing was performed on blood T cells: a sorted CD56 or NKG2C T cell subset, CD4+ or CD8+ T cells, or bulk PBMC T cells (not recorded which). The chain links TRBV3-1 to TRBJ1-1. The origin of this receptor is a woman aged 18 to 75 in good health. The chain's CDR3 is CASSQDGVQSTEAFF. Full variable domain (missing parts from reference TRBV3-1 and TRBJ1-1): DTAVSQTPKYLVTQMGNDKSIKCEQNLGHDTMYWYKQDSKKFLKIMFSYNNKELIINETVPNRFSPKSPDKAHLNLHINSLELGDSAVYFCASSQDGVQSTEAFFGQGTRLTVV.